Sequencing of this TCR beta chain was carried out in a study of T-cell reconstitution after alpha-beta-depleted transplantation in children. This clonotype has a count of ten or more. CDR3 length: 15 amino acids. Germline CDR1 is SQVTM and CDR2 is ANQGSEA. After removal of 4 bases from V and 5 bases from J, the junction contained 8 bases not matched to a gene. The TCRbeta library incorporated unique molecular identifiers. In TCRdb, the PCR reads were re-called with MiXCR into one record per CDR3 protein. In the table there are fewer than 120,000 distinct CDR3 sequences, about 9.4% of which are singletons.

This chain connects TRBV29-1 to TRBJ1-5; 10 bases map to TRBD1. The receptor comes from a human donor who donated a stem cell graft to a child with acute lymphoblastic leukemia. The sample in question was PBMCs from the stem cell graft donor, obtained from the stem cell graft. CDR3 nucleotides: TGCAGCGTTGCCCAGGGACAGGGGCGTCATCAGCCCCAGCATTTT. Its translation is CSVAQGQGRHQPQHF.